The sequence of this T cell receptor beta chain was determined in a study of cytomegalovirus exposure and HLA in healthy donors. Germline V CDR1 and CDR2: GTSNPN, SVGIG (reference sequence). Trimming took 5 bases from V and 11 from J; bases not matched to a gene: 9. The CDR3 runs 13 residues. Everyone who donated was a healthy bone marrow donor. Vbeta (60) and Jbeta (13) primers were used in the PCR. TCRdb's copy holds only in-frame clones and misses some; the assay was immunoSEQ multiplex PCR. The sample yields about 110,000 clones, roughly 15% seen once. Regarding the study as a whole: Several V segments, TRBV6-2 and TRBV6-3 among them, could not be told apart and were dropped. In a later analysis, most CMV-associated TCR beta chains appeared HLA-restricted.

As concerns this clone: The antigen remains undetermined.

Sequenced sample: PBMCs. The TCR originated in a female donor in good health and CMV-seronegative. The J gene is TRBJ1-6, the V gene TRBV30; TRBD1 agrees at 7 bases. The CDR3 sequence is CAWDTGEWTPLHF. CDR3 bases: TGTGCCTGGGACACAGGGGAATGGACACCCCTCCACTTT.